This T cell receptor (beta chain) came from a study of cytomegalovirus exposure and HLA in healthy donors. Regarding the study as a whole: Later analysis showed TCR association rates varying by HLA locus, highest for DRB1 and lowest for HLA-C. Being indistinguishable, some V segments were excluded, TRBV6-2 and TRBV6-3 among them.

CDR3 length: 15 residues. CDR1 is SGHTA and CDR2 is FQGTGA in the germline V gene. A remark on this clone: Its specificity is not known. Compared with germline, one end of the junction differs, possibly owing to a read error.

The PCR used 60 Vbeta and 13 Jbeta primers. Profiling relied on immunoSEQ multiplex PCR, and the TCRdb table lists in-frame clones only, not all of them. Among 65,000 to 80,000 clones, nearly 80% were seen once, and the ten largest hold 8% to 9%. The specimen was PBMCs. The V call is TRBV7-3, the J call TRBJ2-3; 7 bases map to TRBD2. The clonotype originates from a woman in her thirties or forties in good health and CMV-seropositive. Here the CDR3 reads CASGFGGTGRDTQYF. The CDR3 nucleotides are TGTGCCAGCGGCTTCGGGGGGACGGGCCGGGATACGCAGTATTTT.